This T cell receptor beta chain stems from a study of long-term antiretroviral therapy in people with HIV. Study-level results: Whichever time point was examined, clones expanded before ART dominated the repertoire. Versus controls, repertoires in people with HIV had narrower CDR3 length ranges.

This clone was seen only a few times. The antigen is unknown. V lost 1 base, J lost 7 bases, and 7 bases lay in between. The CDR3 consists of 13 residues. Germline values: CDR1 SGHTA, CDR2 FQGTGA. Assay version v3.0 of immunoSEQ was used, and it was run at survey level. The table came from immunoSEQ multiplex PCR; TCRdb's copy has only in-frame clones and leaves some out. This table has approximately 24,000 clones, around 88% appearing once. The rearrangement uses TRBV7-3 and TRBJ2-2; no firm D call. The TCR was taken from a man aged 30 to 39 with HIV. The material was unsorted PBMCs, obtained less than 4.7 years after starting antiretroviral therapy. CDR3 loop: CASSLMGNGELFF. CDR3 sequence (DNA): TGTGCCAGCAGCTTAATGGGGAACGGGGAGCTGTTTTTT.